Each of the 7 T cell receptor beta chains below was sequenced from the same sample in a study of siplizumab effects on memory and regulatory T cells. Here immunoSEQ multiplex PCR was the method, and the copy in TCRdb shows in-frame clones only, minus some. Here the sample spans roughly 56,000 clones, 95% to 98% being singletons. Sequences were obtained from naive CD8+ T cells sorted from blood. Receptor source: a human donor in good health.

The chain couples TRBV27 to TRBJ2-7; D is ambiguous. The CDR3 runs 12 residues. V was pared by 8 bases and J by 3 bases, with 11 bases between. Germline assignment: CDR1 MNHEY and CDR2 SMNVEV (reference sequence). The CDR3 DNA reads TGTGCCAGCTCGGAGATAGGCTACGAGCAGTACTTC. The encoded protein is CASSEIGYEQYF.

The V call is TRBV7-9, the J call TRBJ2-1; TRBD2 aligns across 9 bases. Germline loops: CDR1 SEHNR, CDR2 FQNEAQ (reference sequence). The CDR3 loop spans 13 amino acids. Trimming took 1 base from V and 10 from J; bases not matched to a gene: 2. CDR3 residues: CASSLGGLAEQFF. DNA of the CDR3: TGTGCCAGCAGCTTAGGTGGACTAGCGGAGCAGTTCTTC.

The rearrangement joins TRBV27 to TRBJ2-5; perhaps TRBD2 as D (5 bases). This CDR3 contains 15 residues. Germline CDR1 MNHEY, CDR2 SMNVEV (reference sequence). Trimming took 4 bases from V and 1 from J, leaving 13 bases between them. In nucleotides, the CDR3 is TGTGCCAGCAGTTCTGTGGGAGTGGTCCAAGAGACCCAGTACTTC. This codes for CASSSVGVVQETQYF.

The V and J genes are TRBV27 and TRBJ2-6; D might be TRBD1 (5 bases). The CDR3 has 14 residues. CDR1 is MNHEY, CDR2 SMNVEV, per germline (reference sequence). V dropped 9 bases and J dropped 4 bases, with 13 bases sitting between them. As DNA, the CDR3 is TGTGCCAGTGCCCAGGGTAACGGGGCCAACGTCCTGACTTTC. Amino acids: CASAQGNGANVLTF.

The rearrangement uses TRBV28 and TRBJ2-7; D call uncertain. Germline loops: CDR1 MDHEN, CDR2 SYDVKM. V was clipped by 6 bases and J by 2 bases, with 11 bases between them. There are 13 residues in the CDR3. The CDR3 protein is CASRVGRAYEQYF. The CDR3 coding sequence is TGTGCCAGCAGGGTGGGCCGAGCCTACGAGCAGTACTTC.

CDR3 in amino acids: CAWSALAGPNPKNIQYF. The CDR3 DNA reads TGTGCCTGGAGTGCGCTAGCGGGACCGAATCCCAAAAACATTCAGTACTTC. The chain carries TRBV30 and TRBJ2-4; the match to TRBD2 covers 9 bases. The J segment lost 2 bases and the V segment lost 1 base, leaving 9 bases of the junction unmatched. Germline V gene sequence: CDR1 GTSNPN, CDR2 SVGIG (reference sequence). The CDR3 runs to 17 residues.

CDR3 DNA sequence: TGTGCCAGCAGCTTGGTATCCCGACAGGGGGGCGAGCAGTACTTC. Protein sequence: CASSLVSRQGGEQYF. V is TRBV4-2 and J is TRBJ2-7, with 9 nucleotides matching TRBD1. The CDR3 is made up of 15 amino acids. CDR1 is LGHNA and CDR2 is YNFKEQ in the germline V gene. The V segment lost 5 bases and the J segment 6 bases; nucleotides outside the gene matches: 11.